This T cell receptor beta chain was documented in a study of blood T cell repertoires in COVID-19. Study-level information: Samples representing acute and convalescent COVID-19 were sourced from the United States, Italy and Spain. T cells, B-cell-depleted T cells, or PBMCs supplied cDNA or gDNA.

Per the germline V gene, CDR1 is LGHDT and CDR2 is YNNKEL (reference sequence). V lost 3 bases to trimming and J lost 6 bases, with 15 bases between them. The CDR3 has 14 residues. As originally analysed: How many nucleated cells were present was estimated from reference gene primer amplification. Here immunoSEQ multiplex PCR was the method, and the copy in TCRdb shows in-frame clones only, minus some. V and J calls and clone size are as listed in that table; D and trimming were resolved from the DNA. The sample contains some 49,000 clones, roughly 83% of which appear only once. The receptor comes from a human donor in a cohort sampled during active COVID-19. The sample consisted of peripheral blood. The J gene is TRBJ2-7, the V gene TRBV3-1 (or the pseudogene TRBV3-2); tentative D call: TRBD2 (6 bases). DNA for the CDR3: TGTGCCAGCAGCCAGAAGGGCGGGGTCTCCGAGCAGTACTTC. Translating gives CASSQKGGVSEQYF.